A selection of T cell receptor beta chains follows, all from one sample in a study of blood T cell repertoires in COVID-19. Profiled with immunoSEQ multiplex PCR; TCRdb holds only in-frame clones, not every one. The sample has 270,000 or so clones, less than 95% seen once. The sequencing input was PBMCs or T cells enriched from blood (not recorded which). The receptors were gathered from a man aged 35 to 55 who had been exposed to COVID-19. CDR3s leave out the opening cysteine and the closing phenylalanine or tryptophan. The order of the fields is clone size, V gene, CDR3 protein. Part of the rows lack a size; the others show once, few, many or a class for expanded clones.

>NA|TRBV28
ASSLRQGFEQY
>few|TRBV6-5
ASLRNTEAF
>few|TRBV24-1
ATSDHDSFNNEQF
>NA|TRBV4-1
ASSQVIRAGNSPLH
>once|TRBV19
ASSIWGASSYEQY
>NA|TRBV6-4
ASSGGTGDHEQY
>NA|TRBV7-8
ASSLSPANYGYT
>NA|TRBV4-1
ASSRASGFSYEQY
>once|TRBV28
ASKYRTGNTGELF
>NA|TRBV28
ASESLVAGEGAKNIQY
>NA|TRBV9
ASSVGDYQYNEQF
>NA|TRBV7-9
ASSLGFGASEQETQY
>NA|TRBV14
ASSQVTGVFTGELF
>NA|TRBV7-8
ASSLEEGLLYNEQF
>NA|TRBV19
ASSKEHRGRRHQPQH
>NA|TRBV3-1/TRBV3-2
ASSQDTTLNTEAF
>NA|TRBV7-8
ASSFPGGDNQPQH
>once|TRBV7-2
ASSPTSGTYTQY
>NA|TRBV4-2
ASSQGTGNTIY
>NA|TRBV4-1
ASSQERRASGRATYEQY
>NA|TRBV18
ASSRNVGTSVSYEQY
>NA|TRBV27
ASSFGAGEGTQY
>NA|TRBV5-1
ASSPGLEQF
>NA|TRBV7-9
ASSFGGSDYEQY
>NA|TRBV9
ASSVYSGELF
>NA|TRBV19
ATQVFGSYEQY
>NA|TRBV6-5
ASSTGQRTDTQY
>NA|TRBV7-2
ASSLWDSKGTEAF
>NA|TRBV3-1/TRBV3-2
ASSQSLVQSEQY
>NA|TRBV6-5
ASSHPGQGSNEQF
>NA|TRBV21-1
ASSCTGGTLSTHSNQPQH
>NA|TRBV7-9
ASRADTLNTEAF
>NA|TRBV28
ASSAPRAGFYEQY
>NA|TRBV11-2
ASSSTDSYEQY
>NA|TRBV27
ASSFGGPDTQY
>NA|TRBV27
ASSFIYDGTGNYEQY
>NA|TRBV25-1
ASSETGGYT
>NA|TRBV28
ASSSLPGQVGARRETQY
>NA|TRBV5-1
ASSPRGGAQPQH
>NA|TRBV30
AWTGQGYEQY
>NA|TRBV6-5
ASTSLPGEQY
>NA|TRBV12-5
ASGSEKRTWYNEQF